This T cell receptor beta chain was sequenced for a study of cytomegalovirus exposure and HLA in healthy donors. Losses at the gene ends were 4 bases for V and 5 bases for J; bases not matched to a gene: 10. The CDR3 has 14 amino acids. Per germline, CDR1 SQVTM and CDR2 ANQGSEA. Primers for the PCR totalled 60 Vbeta and 13 Jbeta. Using immunoSEQ multiplex PCR, the repertoire was profiled, and TCRdb retains in-frame clones only, with some absent. The sample shows around 100,000 clones, approximately 83% of them seen only once. Points from the study as a whole: TCR beta chains numbering approximately 150 were designated cytomegalovirus-associated. A later analysis, which compared TCR beta chains of equal frequency, found the HLA-associated ones more clonally expanded.

A word on this clone: Its antigen is undetermined.

The chain links TRBV29-1 to TRBJ1-1; 7 positions match TRBD1. The clonotype was recovered from a young woman in good health and CMV-seronegative. Sequenced input: PBMCs. CDR3 in amino acids: CSVVRQGIRTEAFF. In DNA form, the CDR3 reads TGCAGCGTTGTGAGACAGGGAATAAGGACTGAAGCTTTCTTT. The variable domain in full, with the rest retrieved from reference TRBV29-1 and TRBJ1-1, is SAVISQKPSRDICQRGTSLTIQCQVDSQVTMMFWYRQQPGQSLTLIATANQGSEATYESGFVIDKFPISRPNLTFSTLTVSNMSPEDSSIYLCSVVRQGIRTEAFFGQGTRLTVV.